This T cell receptor beta chain appears in the sequencing data of a study of blood T cells in healthy people across ages. The second PCR ran roughly 7 to 12 cycles with a sample-barcoded 5' primer and J-beta primers. From the 5' RACE reads, TCRdb called clonotypes with MiXCR, one entry per CDR3 protein. The sample includes 1.5 million to 2 million distinct CDR3 sequences, 49% of them seen just once. The germline V gene encodes CDR1 SGHTA and CDR2 FQGNSA. The CDR3 runs 16 residues. With V trimmed by 4 bases and J by 2 bases, 5 bases remained unmatched. The TCR comes from a woman between 40 and 50 years old in good health. The material sequenced was blood. This chain joins TRBV7-2 and TRBJ2-3; the match to TRBD2 covers 11 bases. The CDR3 DNA reads TGTGCCAGCAGCTCGGGGACTAGCGGAATCACAGATACGCAGTATTTT. This translates into CASSSGTSGITDTQYF.